This entry features one T cell receptor beta chain sequence. Treatment of the sample: randomized to nivolumab then ipilimumab (arm A) or the reverse (arm B). Sorted cells were live CD3+CD8+, lacking CD19 and CD56, from PBMCs. TCRdb keeps only in-frame clones here, not all; method: immunoSEQ multiplex PCR. The sample lists fewer than 30,000 clones, 70% to 85% occurring once. This entry comes from a study of sequential checkpoint blockade in melanoma. In the study overall: Arm A got nivolumab then ipilimumab; arm B the reverse, 1:1.

The CDR3 has 14 residues. Trimming removed 6 bases at V and 3 bases at J, with 12 bases between. CDR1 is LNHDA, CDR2 SQIVND, per germline (reference sequence). Sequences were derived from CD8+ T cells sorted from blood (inferred from file names), sampled from a patient given nivolumab and ipilimumab in sequence. The source of this sequence is a human donor with melanoma. J is TRBJ1-5 and V is TRBV19, with D maybe TRBD1 (5 bases). CDR3 amino acids: CASRPQGINQPQHF. CDR3 bases: TGTGCCAGTAGACCTCAGGGTATCAATCAGCCCCAGCATTTT.